This T cell receptor (beta chain) is from a study of cytomegalovirus exposure and HLA in healthy donors (TCRdb year 2017). Broadly, across the study: The roughly 650 repertoires of the first cohort and the roughly 110 validation repertoires were produced on the same platform, according to a later analysis. A separate validation cohort of approximately 130 different subjects was used in addition to the roughly 720-subject first cohort. To predict cytomegalovirus infection status, the study brought together high-throughput TCR immunosequencing, statistical association of individual TCRs with disease status, and machine learning. The study was designed to test whether signatures of past pathogen exposure could be identified by cataloging public T cell receptors.

To prepare the library, the immunoSEQ multiplex PCR assay was applied. In the authors' own workflow: A statistical classification framework was developed to diagnose cytomegalovirus status using the catalog of TCR beta chain sequences. Imported from immuneACCESS, the table was reduced by TCRdb to in-frame sequences with V and J called. These copies leave out some clones; in studies compared against another copy, an unresolved V gene accounts for under half, and the cause of the remainder is not known. V and J calls and clone size are as listed in that table; D and trimming were resolved from the DNA. A total of under 300,000 clones appear in this sample, around 85% of them only once. Around 1% of the sample is in the top ten clones. A note on this clone: Its antigen remains undetermined. Base qualities are not provided; no much larger clone lies one nucleotide away.

The donors were included in the validation cohort of over a hundred subjects, a group kept apart from the approximately 670-subject first cohort. Overall study outcomes, separate from this receptor: Most TCR sequences were observed very rarely across donors, whereas some public TCRs were present in many individuals. In vitro tests confirmed that three of the cytomegalovirus-associated TCR beta chains recognize cytomegalovirus antigens. In the study, about 150 TCR beta chains were listed as associated with cytomegalovirus. In a later analysis, TCRs clustered in the first cohort were found to also tend to co-occur in the approximately 110 validation repertoires, with 85% to 95% of cluster scores above 0. According to the authors, the approach could potentially be generalized to other disease states and immunological phenotypes. All 120 or so repertoires were used to score co-occurrence in the validation cohort in a later analysis, because that analysis had no HLA typing for the cohort. In both the original and validation cohorts, the classifier was reported to diagnose cytomegalovirus status with high specificity and sensitivity.

The source material was PBMCs. This clonotype originated in a woman aged 18 to 35 in good health and CMV-seronegative.

The DNA sequence follows: TGTGCCAGCAACGGGACTAGACCGCTCTACGAGCAGTACTTC. Translated, it reads CASNGTRPLYEQYF. The chain is encoded by TRBV6-4 joined to TRBJ2-7; 8 nucleotides in the junction match TRBD2. The CDR3 runs 14 residues from the cysteine to the phenylalanine. Only CDR3 DNA is held: 42 bases, read in frame from base 1. V is pruned by 7 bases and J by 3 bases, leaving 8 bases of the junction without a gene match. For CDR1 and CDR2, the germline V gene lists MRHNA and SNTAGT.